The next 23 T cell receptor beta chains were all read from a single sample in a study of T cell responses to AZD1222 COVID-19 vaccine. Generated by immunoSEQ multiplex PCR, the TCRdb table keeps only in-frame clones and is missing some. The sample gives under 25,000 clones, approximately 84% of which show up once; about 16% is in the top ten. Sample: peripheral blood, taken 28 days after the second AZD1222 dose. These receptors came from an adult who received the AZD1222 COVID-19 vaccine.

This chain connects TRBV5-1 to TRBJ2-7; D is unclear. Germline CDR1 reads SGHRS; CDR2 reads YFSETQ. This CDR3 contains 13 residues. V lost 4 bases and J lost 1, with 9 bases in between. CDR3 amino acids: CASSPLTSYEQYF. Here the CDR3 DNA reads TGCGCCAGCAGCCCCCTCACATCCTACGAGCAGTACTTC.

The table lists this clone with a few counts. The chain combines TRBV29-1 with TRBJ2-1; TRBD2 matches at 8 bases. J lost 2 bases, V lost 4 bases, and 16 bases had no gene match. CDR3 length: 18 residues. Germline CDR1 reads SQVTM; CDR2 reads ANQGSEA. CDR3 nucleotide sequence: TGCAGCGTTGGTTGGAAACTAGCGGAAATAAAAGCCTACAATGAGCAGTTCTTC. Translated, it gives CSVGWKLAEIKAYNEQFF.

There are a few counts of this clone. The chain uses TRBV12-3 or TRBV12-4 and TRBJ1-2; D remains unclear. The CDR3 extends over 13 amino acids. The V end was cut by 7 bases, the J end by 7 bases, with 16 bases between. The CDR3 is CASTGLDNGGYTF. Written as DNA, the CDR3 is TGTGCCAGCACCGGTCTAGACAACGGTGGCTACACCTTC.

The count of this clone is one. V and J are TRBV5-1 and TRBJ2-1, with TRBD1 matching 12 bases. Germline loops: CDR1 SGHRS, CDR2 YFSETQ. The junction had 5 bases not matched to a gene; V was cut back by 3 bases and J by 7 bases. This CDR3 has 15 residues. The CDR3 nucleotides are TGCGCCAGCAGCTCCTCGGGACAGGGGGCTAATGAGCAGTTCTTC. Translated: CASSSSGQGANEQFF. The whole variable domain, remainder taken from reference TRBV5-1 and TRBJ2-1, is KAGVTQTPRYLIKTRGQQVTLSCSPISGHRSVSWYQQTPGQGLQFLFEYFSETQRNKGNFPGRFSGRQFSNSRSEMNVSTLELGDSALYLCASSSSGQGANEQFFGPGTRLTVL.

This sequence joins TRBV7-8 and TRBJ2-3, with D possibly matching TRBD2 (6 bases). Germline lookup yields CDR1 SGHVS and CDR2 FQNEAQ. V was cut by 1 base and J by 4 bases, with 9 bases left in between. The CDR3 extends over 14 amino acids. CDR3 loop: CASSLGGRSDTQYF. CDR3 DNA sequence: TGTGCCAGCAGCTTAGGGGGGAGGTCAGATACGCAGTATTTT.

The CDR3 region is CASSISGTGLYEQYF. CDR3 DNA: TGTGCCAGTAGTATTTCCGGGACAGGACTCTACGAGCAGTACTTC. This chain joins TRBV19 and TRBJ2-7, with 8 bases lining up with TRBD1. Per the germline V gene, CDR1 is LNHDA and CDR2 is SQIVND (reference sequence). The length of the CDR3 is 15 residues. V shed 3 bases, J shed 3 bases, and the junction held 7 bases outside the gene matches.

This clone appeared a few times. V and J are TRBV5-8 and TRBJ2-1; D gene ambiguous. Germline-derived CDR1 and CDR2 are SGHTS and YDEGEE. The length of the CDR3 is 15 residues. V was cut by 1 base and J by 0 bases, with 8 bases left in between. The CDR3 region is CASSLSGYSYNEQFF. CDR3 in DNA: TGTGCCAGCAGCTTGAGTGGATACTCCTACAATGAGCAGTTCTTC.

V usage is TRBV5-1 and J usage is TRBJ2-3, with 7 bases identical to TRBD1. CDR1 is SGHRS, CDR2 YFSETQ, per germline. This CDR3 is built from 15 residues. With 4 bases clipped from V and 0 bases from J, the junction kept 5 bases outside the gene matches. Written as DNA, the CDR3 is TGCGCCAGCAGCCCAGGGACAGCTAGCACAGATACGCAGTATTTT. This sequence encodes CASSPGTASTDTQYF.

The rearrangement joins TRBV5-1 to TRBJ1-6; possible D gene TRBD1, 6 bases. Per the germline V gene, CDR1 is SGHRS and CDR2 is YFSETQ. V was trimmed by 4 bases and J by 6 bases, leaving 14 bases between them. CDR3 length equals 15 residues. The CDR3 sequence is CASSDTGFSNSPLHF. The CDR3 DNA reads TGCGCCAGCAGCGATACAGGGTTTAGTAATTCACCCCTCCACTTT.

The chain is built from TRBV6-6 and TRBJ2-3; 7 bases are a match to TRBD1. After removal of 5 bases from V and 5 bases from J, the junction contained 10 bases not matched to a gene. CDR1 and CDR2 from the germline V gene are MNHNY and SVGAGI (reference sequence). CDR3 length: 15 amino acids. In DNA, the CDR3 is TGTGCCAGCAGTACCCGGGGCAGGGGGAAAGATACGCAGTATTTT. Residues: CASSTRGRGKDTQYF.

V and J are TRBV13 and TRBJ2-3, with 7 positions matching TRBD1. The CDR3 length is 17 residues. Germline CDR1 PRHDT, CDR2 FYEKMQ (reference sequence). V shed 0 bases, J shed 0 bases, and the junction held 6 bases outside the gene matches. The CDR3 sequence: CASSLGSTGLSTDTQYF. The CDR3 bases are TGTGCCAGCAGCTTAGGCTCGACAGGGCTAAGCACAGATACGCAGTATTTT.

The chain links TRBV9 to TRBJ2-2; D call uncertain. Trimming pared 4 bases from V and 1 base from J, leaving 8 bases between. This CDR3 has 14 residues. The V gene's germline CDR1 is SGDLS and CDR2 YYNGEE. The CDR3 is CASSLRGNTGELFF. The CDR3 region has the DNA TGTGCCAGCAGCCTACGCGGGAACACCGGGGAGCTGTTTTTT.

The V gene is TRBV12-3 or TRBV12-4, the J gene TRBJ2-1; TRBD2 agrees at 9 bases. CDR3 size: 13 residues. Trimming cost V 5 bases and J 11 bases; bases outside gene matches: 7. Written as DNA, the CDR3 is TGTGCCAGCAGTCCGACTAGCGGAGGACAGCAGTTCTTC. It translates to CASSPTSGGQQFF.

The rearrangement uses TRBV15 and TRBJ1-4, with D perhaps TRBD1 (5 bases). From germline, CDR1 is LNHNV and CDR2 YYDKDF (reference sequence). This CDR3 region has 13 residues. Trimming took 4 bases from V and 8 from J, leaving 11 bases between them. Here the CDR3 reads CATSKGTREKLFF. DNA for the CDR3: TGTGCCACCAGCAAGGGGACGCGAGAAAAACTGTTTTTT.

The V and J genes are TRBV25-1 and TRBJ2-3; TRBD2 matches 11 bases. CDR1 and CDR2 (germline): MGHDK, SYGVNS. V gave up 5 bases and J gave up 2 bases; unmatched junction bases: 6. The CDR3 consists of 16 residues. The CDR3 sequence is CASSHTSGSNTDTQYF. CDR3 sequence (DNA): TGTGCCAGCAGTCATACTAGCGGGAGCAACACAGATACGCAGTATTTT.

The rearrangement uses TRBV6-5 and TRBJ2-6; D not resolved. CDR3 length: 12 amino acids. Germline V gives CDR1 MNHEY, CDR2 SVGAGI. Trimming cost V 6 bases and J 2 bases, with 2 bases left between them. CDR3: CASRTGANVLTF. CDR3 nucleotide sequence: TGTGCCAGCAGGACTGGGGCCAACGTCCTGACTTTC.

The genes are TRBV6-5 and TRBJ2-7, with TRBD1 matching over 10 bases. There are 15 residues in the CDR3. J gave up 2 bases and V 6 bases, and 7 bases lay outside the gene matches. The germline V gene has CDR1 MNHEY and CDR2 SVGAGI. DNA for the CDR3: TGTGCCAGCAGACCTGGGACAGGGGATGCCTACGAGCAGTACTTC. It is translated as CASRPGTGDAYEQYF.

The rearrangement joins TRBV19 to TRBJ2-7; D assignment may be TRBD1 or TRBD2 (5 bases each). The CDR3 spans 13 residues. Trimming pared 4 bases from V and 6 bases from J, leaving 13 bases between. Germline V gives CDR1 LNHDA, CDR2 SQIVND (reference sequence). The CDR3 loop reads CASSTFSGTEQYF. CDR3 in DNA: TGTGCCAGTAGTACCTTCTCGGGGACCGAGCAGTACTTC.

The V call is TRBV30, the J call TRBJ1-1; D is undetermined. The CDR3 is made up of 12 amino acids. The V end was cut by 0 bases, the J end by 5 bases, with 7 bases between. CDR1 is GTSNPN and CDR2 is SVGIG in the germline V gene (reference sequence). This chain's CDR3 is CAWSVQATEAFF. For the CDR3, the DNA is TGTGCCTGGAGTGTACAAGCTACTGAAGCTTTCTTT. Full variable domain (missing parts from reference TRBV30 and TRBJ1-1): SQTIHQWPATLVQPVGSPLSLECTVEGTSNPNLYWYRQAAGRGLQLLFYSVGIGQISSEVPQNLSASRPQDRQFILSSKKLLLSDSGFYLCAWSVQATEAFFGQGTRLTVV.

The chain has TRBV6-5 and TRBJ2-5; D possibly corresponds to TRBD2 (6 bases). Germline values: CDR1 MNHEY, CDR2 SVGAGI. CDR3 size: 11 residues. The V and J ends lost 7 bases and 6 bases respectively, with 9 bases between them. Written as DNA, the CDR3 is TGTGCCAGCAAGGAGGGACAGACCCAGTACTTC. It translates to CASKEGQTQYF.

J is TRBJ2-5 and V is TRBV19, with TRBD1 identical over 10 bases. The germline V gene encodes CDR1 LNHDA and CDR2 SQIVND (reference sequence). The CDR3 totals 16 residues. The J segment lost 5 bases and the V segment lost 1 base, leaving 7 bases of the junction unmatched. The CDR3 loop reads CASSIGGTGVDETQYF. The CDR3 bases are TGTGCCAGTAGTATAGGGGGGACAGGGGTCGATGAGACCCAGTACTTC. Drawing the rest from reference TRBV19 and TRBJ2-5, the complete variable domain is DGGITQSPKYLFRKEGQNVTLSCEQNLNHDAMYWYRQDPGQGLRLIYYSQIVNDFQKGDIAEGYSVSREKKESFPLTVTSAQKNPTAFYLCASSIGGTGVDETQYFGPGTRLLVL.

This clone appeared a single time. V and J are TRBV4-3 and TRBJ1-2, with a tentative D call TRBD1 (5 bases). Germline V lookup: CDR1 LGHNA, CDR2 YSLEER. Trimming removed 3 bases from V and 1 base from J, with 12 bases in between. The CDR3 is 15 residues long. The CDR3 sequence is CASSQAMTDNYGYTF. CDR3 in DNA: TGCGCCAGCAGCCAGGCCATGACAGATAACTATGGCTACACCTTC.

The chain couples TRBV5-6 to TRBJ2-1; 7 bases are shared with TRBD1. The germline CDR1 and CDR2 sequences are SGHDT and YYEEEE. V shed 4 bases and J 3 bases; nucleotides not matched to a gene: 4. This CDR3 is built from 14 residues. CDR3 residues: CASSDGTDYNEQFF. CDR3 in DNA: TGTGCCAGCAGCGACGGGACAGACTACAATGAGCAGTTCTTC.